The entry below gives a single TCR beta chain sequence along with its context. V dropped 4 bases and J dropped 4 bases, with 13 bases sitting between them. The CDR3 sequence is 13 residues long. Germline V gene data show CDR1 as GTSNPN and CDR2 as SVGIG (reference sequence). Only in-frame clones appear in the TCRdb table, and some are missing; sequencing was by immunoSEQ multiplex PCR. The table records some 98,000 clones, around 85% of them present only once. These data belong to a study of control samples from healthy donors and cancer patients. The rearrangement uses TRBV30 and TRBJ1-1; no definite D call. This TCR was recovered from a man between 70 and 80 years old with lung cancer. The sequencing sample was made of PBMCs. The chain's CDR3 is CAWTGILPTEAFF. The CDR3 bases are TGTGCCTGGACCGGTATCCTCCCCACTGAAGCTTTCTTT.